This passage covers 22 T cell receptor beta chains from one sample sequenced in a study of technical replicates of blood from a few donors. Some clones are missing from TCRdb's copy, which holds only in-frame ones; the method was immunoSEQ multiplex PCR. Of approximately 95,000 clones listed, around 95% are singletons. Sequenced sample: T cells isolated from PBMCs. Source of these receptors: a human donor in good health.

This clone was observed once. The chain has TRBV6-1 and TRBJ2-5, with 7 bases that match TRBD2. The J call may be wrong; the DNA end is better matched by TRBJ2-7. Per germline, CDR1 MNHNS and CDR2 SASEGT. This CDR3 is built from 15 residues. The CDR3 coding sequence is TGTGCCAGCAGTGATAGCGGGTACCGGGTCTTCGAGCAGTACTTC. It yields the protein CASSDSGYRVFEQYF.

This CDR3 reads CASSQGERATDTQYF. For the CDR3, the DNA is TGCGCCAGCAGCCAAGGCGAGCGGGCTACAGATACGCAGTATTTT. The rearrangement links TRBV4-1 to TRBJ2-3; possible D gene TRBD2, 6 bases. V lost 1 base and J 3 bases, leaving 11 bases between the germline ends. The CDR3 loop spans 15 amino acids. CDR1 and CDR2 from the germline V gene are MGHRA and YSYEKL.

This clone was observed a few times. The rearrangement joins TRBV7-2 to TRBJ2-3, with D perhaps TRBD1 (5 bases). The germline gives CDR1 SGHTA, CDR2 FQGNSA. The V gene lost 0 bases and the J gene lost 8 bases, with 9 bases spanning the gap. The CDR3 is 13 amino acids. CDR3 loop: CASSLAGRGTQYF. The DNA of the CDR3 is TGTGCCAGCAGCTTAGCAGGAAGGGGTACGCAGTATTTT.

The rearrangement uses TRBV6-4 and TRBJ1-2, with D perhaps matching TRBD1 (6 bases). Germline CDR1 is MRHNA and CDR2 is SNTAGT. This CDR3 is built from 15 residues. V lost 0 bases, J lost 7 bases, and 15 bases lay in between. The CDR3 loop is CASSDSGGRRFGYTF. The CDR3 nucleotides are TGTGCCAGCAGTGACTCCGGGGGGCGACGGTTTGGCTACACCTTC.

This rearrangement joins TRBV20-1 to TRBJ2-7; D not resolved. With 2 bases removed from V and 7 bases from J, the gap between germline ends came to 9 bases. Per germline, CDR1 DFQATT and CDR2 SNEGSKA (reference sequence). The CDR3 sequence is 11 residues long. CDR3 region: CSARNRWEQYF. The DNA for the CDR3 is TGCAGTGCTAGAAACAGATGGGAGCAGTACTTC.

This clone has only one observation. The V and J genes are TRBV4-3 and TRBJ2-7, with D unresolved. Deletions cut 3 bases from V and 2 bases from J, with 11 bases between. This CDR3 spans 14 amino acids. Germline V gives CDR1 LGHNA, CDR2 YSLEER. The CDR3 is CASSQAVAAYEQYF. DNA for the CDR3: TGCGCCAGCAGCCAGGCAGTGGCAGCCTACGAGCAGTACTTC.

This sequence joins TRBV6-5 and TRBJ1-2, with a possible D match to TRBD1 (6 bases). The V end was cut by 2 bases, the J end by 6 bases, with 19 bases between. Germline CDR1 and CDR2: MNHEY and SVGAGI. The CDR3 has 16 residues. The CDR3 is CASSYSETGDANGYTF. The CDR3 DNA reads TGTGCCAGCAGTTACAGTGAGACAGGTGATGCAAATGGCTACACCTTC.

This chain links TRBV10-1 with TRBJ2-7; 7 bases fit TRBD1. This CDR3 has 14 residues. CDR1 and CDR2 from the germline V gene are WNHNN and SYGVQD (reference sequence). Trimming cost V 6 bases and J 2 bases; bases outside gene matches: 7. The CDR3 protein is CASSPDRETYEQYF. CDR3 DNA sequence: TGCGCCAGCAGCCCAGACAGGGAGACCTACGAGCAGTACTTC.

V and J are TRBV19 and TRBJ1-2; possibly TRBD1 for D (6 bases). Between the trimmed V and J ends, which lost 3 bases and 6 bases, there was a span of 11 bases. In germline, CDR1 is LNHDA, CDR2 SQIVND (reference sequence). The CDR3 loop spans 13 amino acids. The CDR3 DNA sequence: TGTGCCAGTAGTATGAAGGCAGGGGATGGCTACACCTTC. The encoded protein is CASSMKAGDGYTF.

The chain recombines TRBV5-6 with TRBJ2-3; maybe TRBD1 (6 bases). The CDR3 loop spans 12 amino acids. Germline-derived CDR1 and CDR2 are SGHDT and YYEEEE. Trimming took off 7 bases at V and 8 bases at J, with 14 bases between the two ends. The CDR3 nucleotides are TGTGCCAGCCGCACAGGGTGGGGTACGCAGTATTTT. It is translated as CASRTGWGTQYF. The whole variable domain, filled in from reference TRBV5-6 and TRBJ2-3, reads DAGVTQSPTHLIKTRGQQVTLRCSPKSGHDTVSWYQQALGQGPQFIFQYYEEEERQRGNFPDRFSGHQFPNYSSELNVNALLLGDSALYLCASRTGWGTQYFGPGTRLTVL.

The chain links TRBV6-5 to TRBJ1-1; D perhaps matches TRBD1 (6 bases). From germline, CDR1 is MNHEY and CDR2 SVGAGI. The CDR3 sequence is 14 residues long. V was cut by 7 bases and J by 4 bases, with 16 bases left in between. The CDR3 region is CASTDRYHLTEAFF. CDR3 bases: TGTGCCAGCACAGACAGGTACCATCTCACTGAAGCTTTCTTT.

The chain employs TRBV5-1 and TRBJ1-4; a weak D match, TRBD1 (5 bases). Germline values: CDR1 SGHRS, CDR2 YFSETQ. This CDR3 has 15 amino acids. Trimming removed 6 bases from V and 0 bases from J, with 12 bases in between. The CDR3 sequence is CASTTGSTTNEKLFF. The CDR3 DNA follows: TGCGCCAGCACCACAGGATCCACAACTAATGAAAAACTGTTTTTT.

This chain connects TRBV6-5 to TRBJ2-7; TRBD1 might be the D (7 bases). The V end was cut by 2 bases, the J end by 7 bases, with 15 bases between. CDR3 length: 14 amino acids. CDR1 is MNHEY, CDR2 SVGAGI, per germline. In DNA form, the CDR3 reads TGTGCCAGCAGTTACGGTCAGGGGGGCAGGGAGCAGTACTTC. This sequence encodes CASSYGQGGREQYF.

This chain links TRBV9 with TRBJ1-1; 9 nucleotides align to TRBD1. The ends lost 4 bases at V and 5 bases at J; junction bases unmatched: 3. The CDR3 consists of 13 residues. Looked up from germline, CDR1 is SGDLS and CDR2 is YYNGEE. DNA for the CDR3: TGTGCCAGCAGCCCGGACAGGGGAACTGAAGCTTTCTTT. Translated, it gives CASSPDRGTEAFF.

The chain uses TRBV6-1 and TRBJ2-1, with 7 bases identical to TRBD1. Germline values: CDR1 MNHNS, CDR2 SASEGT. V was pared by 6 bases and J by 0 bases, with 2 bases of the junction left unmatched. The CDR3 totals 14 residues. The CDR3 reads CASRTGTSYNEQFF. The CDR3 DNA sequence: TGTGCCAGCAGGACAGGGACCTCCTACAATGAGCAGTTCTTC.

The genes are TRBV5-6 and TRBJ1-4; 8 bases map to TRBD1. Looked up from germline, CDR1 is SGHDT and CDR2 is YYEEEE. Unmatched junction bases numbered 10, after V lost 4 bases and J lost 8 bases. The CDR3 totals 15 residues. This chain's CDR3 is CASSNPRQGSEKLFF. In DNA, the CDR3 is TGTGCCAGCAGCAATCCACGACAGGGGAGCGAAAAACTGTTTTTT. Complete variable domain (other parts from reference TRBV5-6 and TRBJ1-4): DAGVTQSPTHLIKTRGQQVTLRCSPKSGHDTVSWYQQALGQGPQFIFQYYEEEERQRGNFPDRFSGHQFPNYSSELNVNALLLGDSALYLCASSNPRQGSEKLFFGSGTQLSVL.

Only a few counts were recorded for this clone. The chain is built from TRBV9 and TRBJ1-1; possible D gene TRBD1, 5 bases. V was shortened by 4 bases and J by 1 base, with 14 bases between the two germline ends. This CDR3 has 15 amino acids. Germline V gene sequence: CDR1 SGDLS, CDR2 YYNGEE. The CDR3 bases are TGTGCCAGCAGCTTCAGCCTGGACACGAACACTGAAGCTTTCTTT. Protein: CASSFSLDTNTEAFF.

The rearrangement uses TRBV5-1 and TRBJ2-7, with 7 bases aligning to TRBD2. This CDR3 region has 14 residues. Unmatched junction bases numbered 10, after V lost 4 bases and J lost 6 bases. Germline CDR1 SGHRS, CDR2 YFSETQ. This chain's CDR3 is CASSPPGGGSEQYF. The CDR3 nucleotides are TGCGCCAGCAGCCCACCGGGGGGAGGGTCCGAGCAGTACTTC.

CDR3 region: CSVEGGGNEQFF. The CDR3 bases are TGCAGCGTTGAAGGAGGGGGTAATGAGCAGTTCTTC. The chain employs TRBV29-1 and TRBJ2-1; possibly TRBD1 for D (6 bases). The CDR3 has 12 residues. V was shortened by 1 base and J by 7 bases, with 8 bases between the two germline ends. In germline, CDR1 is SQVTM, CDR2 ANQGSEA.

The rearrangement links TRBV6-1 to TRBJ2-1; 12 bases are a match to TRBD1. Germline assignment: CDR1 MNHNS and CDR2 SASEGT. This CDR3 is built from 15 residues. V gave up 5 bases and J gave up 7 bases; unmatched junction bases: 6. CDR3 DNA: TGTGCCAGCAGTTTCCGGGACAGGGGGCTGAATGAGCAGTTCTTC. Residues: CASSFRDRGLNEQFF.

The gene calls are TRBV19 and TRBJ1-4; TRBD1 might be the D (6 bases). Germline lookup yields CDR1 LNHDA and CDR2 SQIVND (reference sequence). The CDR3 totals 15 residues. V lost 4 bases, J lost 4 bases, and 13 bases lay in between. CDR3 sequence: CASSTRTDFNEKLFF. The DNA for the CDR3 is TGTGCCAGTAGTACCCGGACAGACTTTAATGAAAAACTGTTTTTT.

V gene TRBV10-3 combines with J gene TRBJ2-1, with TRBD1 as a possible D gene (5 bases). Germline loops: CDR1 ENHRY, CDR2 SYGVKD. CDR3 length equals 15 residues. V dropped 5 bases and J dropped 4 bases, with 15 bases sitting between them. CDR3 DNA sequence: TGTGCCATCAGTTTGACAGAGGAGATATACAATGAGCAGTTCTTC. Translation gives CAISLTEEIYNEQFF.